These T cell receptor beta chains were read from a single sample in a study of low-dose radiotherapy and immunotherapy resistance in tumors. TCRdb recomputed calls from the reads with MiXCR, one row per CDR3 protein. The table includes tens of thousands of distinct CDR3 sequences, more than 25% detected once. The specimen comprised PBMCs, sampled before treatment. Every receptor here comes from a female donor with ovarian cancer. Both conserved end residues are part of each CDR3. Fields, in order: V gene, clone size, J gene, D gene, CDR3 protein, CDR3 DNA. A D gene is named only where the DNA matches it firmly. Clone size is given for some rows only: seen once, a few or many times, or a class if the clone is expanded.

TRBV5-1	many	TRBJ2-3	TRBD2	CASSPRTSGRIHPRADTQYF	TGCGCCAGCAGCCCGCGGACTAGCGGGAGAATTCATCCCAGGGCAGATACGCAGTATTTT
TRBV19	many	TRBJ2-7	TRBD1	CASSIGVTGASEQYF	TGTGCCAGTAGTATAGGGGTGACAGGGGCCAGCGAGCAGTACTTC
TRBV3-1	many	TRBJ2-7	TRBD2	CASSQTSGGAAEQHF	TGTGCCAGCAGCCAGACTAGCGGGGGGGCGGCCGAGCAGCACTTC
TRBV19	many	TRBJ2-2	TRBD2	CASSPLAGVPGELFF	TGTGCCAGTAGCCCCTTAGCGGGAGTTCCCGGGGAGCTGTTTTTT
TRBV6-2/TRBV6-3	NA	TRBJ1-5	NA	CASSLGGPQHF	TGTGCCAGCAGTCTCGGCGGGCCCCAGCATTTT
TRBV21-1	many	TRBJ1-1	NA	CASRFGGQEAFF	TGTGCCAGCAGATTCGGAGGACAGGAAGCTTTCTTT
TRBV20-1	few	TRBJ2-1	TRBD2	CSARVGVGGGAPTYNEQFF	TGCAGTGCTAGAGTGGGGGTGGGCGGGGGGGCCCCAACCTACAATGAGCAGTTCTTC
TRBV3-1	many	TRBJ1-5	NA	CASSHDIQRPQHF	TGTGCCAGCAGCCACGATATACAGAGACCCCAGCATTTT
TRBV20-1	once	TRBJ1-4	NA	CSAGAREKLFF	TGCAGTGCCGGGGCCAGAGAAAAACTGTTTTTT
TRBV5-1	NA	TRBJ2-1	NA	CASSLVGASSYNEQFF	TGCGCCAGCAGCTTGGTGGGGGCCAGCTCCTACAATGAGCAGTTCTTC
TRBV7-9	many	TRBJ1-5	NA	CASSHGDQPQHF	TGTGCCAGCAGCCATGGGGATCAGCCCCAGCATTTT
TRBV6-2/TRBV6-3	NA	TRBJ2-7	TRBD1	CASRANRGPLYEQYF	TGTGCCAGCAGGGCTAACAGGGGCCCGCTGTACGAGCAGTACTTC
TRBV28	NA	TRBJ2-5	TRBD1	CASNPPGTAQETQYF	TGTGCCTCCAACCCCCCCGGGACAGCACAAGAGACCCAGTACTTC
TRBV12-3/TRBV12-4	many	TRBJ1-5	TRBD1	CASSPGQGAQPQHF	TGTGCCAGCAGCCCGGGACAGGGGGCTCAGCCCCAGCATTTT
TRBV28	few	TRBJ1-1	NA	CASSRLGGAEAFF	TGTGCCAGCAGCCGTCTCGGAGGAGCTGAAGCTTTCTTT
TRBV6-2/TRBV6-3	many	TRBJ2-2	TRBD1	CASSYSSGQGNTGELFF	TGTGCCAGCAGTTACTCGAGTGGACAGGGGAACACCGGGGAGCTGTTTTTT
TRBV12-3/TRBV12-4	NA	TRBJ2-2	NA	CASSFAGTGELFF	TGTGCCAGCAGTTTCGCGGGGACCGGGGAGCTGTTTTTT
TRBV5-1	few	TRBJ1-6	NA	CASSLVSEVRPLHF	TGCGCCAGCAGCTTGGTTTCGGAGGTTCGACCCCTCCACTTT
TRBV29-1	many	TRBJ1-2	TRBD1	CSVTTGGALGYTF	TGCAGCGTTACCACAGGGGGCGCCCTGGGCTACACCTTC
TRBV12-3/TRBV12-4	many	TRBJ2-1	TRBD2	CASSLSSGRSGDEQFF	TGTGCCAGCAGTTTGAGTAGCGGGAGGTCTGGCGATGAGCAGTTCTTC
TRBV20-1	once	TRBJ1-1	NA	CNAIRDTLNTEAFF	TGCAATGCGATCCGGGACACGTTGAACACTGAAGCTTTCTTT